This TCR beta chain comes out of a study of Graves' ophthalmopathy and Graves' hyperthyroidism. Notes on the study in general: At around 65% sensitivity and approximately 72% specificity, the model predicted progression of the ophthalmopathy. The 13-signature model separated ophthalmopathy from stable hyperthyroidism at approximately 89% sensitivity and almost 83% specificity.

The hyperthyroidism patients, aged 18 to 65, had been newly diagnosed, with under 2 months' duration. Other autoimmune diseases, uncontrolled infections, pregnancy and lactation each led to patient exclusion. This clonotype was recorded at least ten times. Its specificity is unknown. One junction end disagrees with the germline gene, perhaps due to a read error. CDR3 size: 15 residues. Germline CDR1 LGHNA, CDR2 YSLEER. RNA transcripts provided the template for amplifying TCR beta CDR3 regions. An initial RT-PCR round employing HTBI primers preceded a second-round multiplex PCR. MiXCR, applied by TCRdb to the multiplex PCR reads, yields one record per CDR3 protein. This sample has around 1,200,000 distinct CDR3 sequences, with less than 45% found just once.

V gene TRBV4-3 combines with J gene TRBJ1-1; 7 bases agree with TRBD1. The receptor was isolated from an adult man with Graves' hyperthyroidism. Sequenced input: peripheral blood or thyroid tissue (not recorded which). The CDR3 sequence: CASRQASSGGTEAFF. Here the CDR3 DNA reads TGCGCCAGCAGACAAGCGTCTTCAGGGGGGACTGAAGCTTTCTTT.